These 32 T cell receptor beta chains originate from one sample sequenced in a study of long-term antiretroviral therapy in people with HIV. At survey level, the immunoSEQ assay was run in its v3.0 version. Profiled with immunoSEQ multiplex PCR; TCRdb holds only in-frame clones, not every one. This table has tens of thousands of clones, 95% appearing once. The sample here was unsorted PBMCs, taken 5.3 years after starting antiretroviral therapy. The receptors stem from a man aged 45-65 years with HIV.

The chain recombines TRBV6-5 with TRBJ1-2; D is unclear. The germline V gene has CDR1 MNHEY and CDR2 SVGAGI. V was shortened by 0 bases and J by 1 base, with 9 bases between the two germline ends. CDR3 length: 15 amino acids. The CDR3 protein is CASSYSHRINYGYTF. DNA of the CDR3: TGTGCCAGCAGTTACTCGCACAGAATTAACTATGGCTACACCTTC.

V gene TRBV10-2 combines with J gene TRBJ2-1; 13 positions match TRBD2. Germline CDR1 and CDR2: WSHSY and SAAADI. With V trimmed by 7 bases and J by 5 bases, 8 bases remained unmatched. This CDR3 region has 16 residues. The CDR3, as DNA: TGCGCCAGCACCGCGCCGGGACTAGCGGGGCACAATGAGCAGTTCTTC. This sequence encodes CASTAPGLAGHNEQFF.

This chain connects TRBV10-2 to TRBJ2-7; D call uncertain. The ends were cut back, 3 bases at V and 0 bases at J, with 9 bases in the middle. Per the germline V gene, CDR1 is WSHSY and CDR2 is SAAADI. The CDR3 is 14 amino acids. DNA for the CDR3: TGCGCCAGCAGTGATCGGATAGGCTCCTACGAGCAGTACTTC. This encodes CASSDRIGSYEQYF.

The chain is built from TRBV2 and TRBJ1-2; possibly TRBD1 for D (5 bases). The CDR3 runs to 15 residues. Deletions cut 6 bases from V and 3 bases from J, with 17 bases between. Germline lookup yields CDR1 SNHLY and CDR2 FYNNEI. The CDR3 DNA sequence: TGTGCCAGCAGCCACCGGGACGACTCCTACTATGGCTACACCTTC. Protein: CASSHRDDSYYGYTF.

In its sample, this clone ranks as large. This chain connects TRBV5-1 to TRBJ1-2; possible D gene TRBD1, 6 bases. The CDR3 contains 14 residues. With 0 bases removed from V and 5 bases from J, the gap between germline ends came to 11 bases. Germline V lookup: CDR1 SGHRS, CDR2 YFSETQ. The CDR3, as DNA: TGCGCCAGCAGCTTGGAGGGGGGAACTTATGGCTACACCTTC. It is translated as CASSLEGGTYGYTF.

V and J are TRBV18 and TRBJ1-1; TRBD1 agrees at 7 bases. The V gene's germline CDR1 is KGHSH and CDR2 LQKENI. V was pared by 4 bases and J by 1 base, with 3 bases of the junction left unmatched. CDR3 length: 14 amino acids. The CDR3 is CASSRGQANTEAFF. The CDR3 DNA reads TGTGCCAGCTCACGTGGACAGGCGAACACTGAAGCTTTCTTT.

The chain links TRBV6-5 to TRBJ2-7, with D perhaps TRBD1 (6 bases). The CDR3 length is 15 residues. Trimming stripped 2 bases from V and 0 bases from J, with 11 bases between. The germline V gene has CDR1 MNHEY and CDR2 SVGAGI. CDR3: CASSYDRPDSYEQYF. CDR3 sequence (DNA): TGTGCCAGCAGTTACGACAGGCCCGACTCCTACGAGCAGTACTTC.

V is TRBV6-5 and J is TRBJ2-7, with D possibly matching TRBD2 (6 bases). The CDR3 extends over 14 amino acids. Trimming cost V 2 bases and J 2 bases, with 10 bases left between them. In germline, CDR1 is MNHEY, CDR2 SVGAGI. CDR3 in amino acids: CASSYRGGPYEQYF. CDR3 DNA: TGTGCCAGCAGTTACAGGGGAGGCCCCTACGAGCAGTACTTC.

There are a few counts of this clone. The chain has TRBV19 and TRBJ1-5; a possible D gene is TRBD1 (6 bases). Germline CDR1 is LNHDA and CDR2 is SQIVND (reference sequence). This CDR3 is 15 amino acids long. V lost 3 bases, J lost 1 base, and 10 bases lay in between. CDR3 DNA sequence: TGTGCCAGTAGTATCTTACAGGGAAGCAATCAGCCCCAGCATTTT. Encoded protein: CASSILQGSNQPQHF.

J is TRBJ1-3 and V is TRBV27, with unresolved D. This CDR3 is 15 amino acids long. V gave up 5 bases and J gave up 0 bases, with 11 bases separating them. CDR1 and CDR2 from the germline V gene are MNHEY and SMNVEV (reference sequence). CDR3 DNA: TGTGCCAGCAGTCTCTCCCTTAGCTCTGGAAACACCATATATTTT. It is translated as CASSLSLSSGNTIYF.

This chain connects TRBV6-5 to TRBJ2-3; unclear D gene. The V gene lost 4 bases and the J gene lost 1 base, with 12 bases spanning the gap. The CDR3 covers 15 residues. CDR1 and CDR2 (germline): MNHEY, SVGAGI. The CDR3 nucleotides read TGTGCCAGCAGTTCGGAGTTAGTGCGCACAGATACGCAGTATTTT. It is translated as CASSSELVRTDTQYF.

CDR3 in DNA: TGTGCCAGTAGTTCGACCATTACCCAGATCAACACAGATACGCAGTATTTT. Translation: CASSSTITQINTDTQYF. This chain links TRBV19 with TRBJ2-3, with D unclear. The germline V and J ends were trimmed by 5 bases and 2 bases, with 20 bases remaining between them. The CDR3 spans 17 residues. The V gene's germline CDR1 is LNHDA and CDR2 SQIVND (reference sequence).

The chain's CDR3 is CSATGNGYTF. DNA of the CDR3: TGCAGTGCTACAGGGAATGGCTACACCTTC. V gene TRBV20-1 combines with J gene TRBJ1-2; TRBD1 is a possible D gene (5 bases). Trimming cost V 4 bases and J 6 bases, with 6 bases left between them. The CDR3 is made up of 10 amino acids. Germline CDR1 reads DFQATT; CDR2 reads SNEGSKA (reference sequence).

The chain is built from TRBV10-3 and TRBJ2-1; D assignment may be TRBD1 or TRBD2 (6 bases each). This CDR3 region has 15 residues. Between the trimmed V and J ends, which lost 6 bases and 4 bases, there was a span of 16 bases. Germline CDR1 ENHRY, CDR2 SYGVKD. CDR3 in amino acids: CAISKGGLDYNEQFF. For the CDR3, the DNA is TGTGCCATCAGCAAAGGGGGGTTGGATTACAATGAGCAGTTCTTC.

The J gene is TRBJ1-2, the V gene TRBV27; D is possibly TRBD1 (6 bases). The V end lost 4 bases, the J end lost 10 bases, and 13 bases lay between the germline ends. Per the germline V gene, CDR1 is MNHEY and CDR2 is SMNVEV (reference sequence). This CDR3 comprises 12 residues. The CDR3 DNA reads as TGTGCCAGCAGTTCCCTACAGGGACACTACACCTTC. Encoded protein: CASSSLQGHYTF.

The chain has TRBV4-3 and TRBJ2-1; 8 bases fit TRBD2. The germline V gene encodes CDR1 LGHNA and CDR2 YSLEER. Germline trimming cut 1 base from V and 9 bases from J; bases unmatched to any gene: 8. CDR3 size: 15 residues. In nucleotides, the CDR3 is TGCGCCAGCAGCCAAGGCTCGCGGGGGGTGGGTGAGCAGTTCTTC. It yields the protein CASSQGSRGVGEQFF.

The genes are TRBV9 and TRBJ1-1, with D unclear. The V gene lost 4 bases and the J gene lost 9 bases, with 22 bases spanning the gap. The CDR3 runs to 15 residues. The germline gives CDR1 SGDLS, CDR2 YYNGEE. The CDR3 region has the DNA TGTGCCAGCAGCAGACTTGGCGGCGGCCAAACTCAAGCTTTCTTT. The encoded protein is CASSRLGGGQTQAFF.

The chain joins TRBV7-8 to TRBJ2-3; tentatively, D is TRBD2 (6 bases). The CDR3 runs to 14 residues. Trimming left V 4 bases short and J 1 base short, with 9 bases between. CDR1 and CDR2 (germline): SGHVS, FQNEAQ. CDR3 sequence: CASSSGTGTDTQYF. For the CDR3, the DNA is TGTGCCAGCAGCTCCGGGACTGGCACAGATACGCAGTATTTT.

J is TRBJ1-1 and V is TRBV5-4, with 8 bases aligning to TRBD1. V was clipped by 0 bases and J by 0 bases; unmatched bases: 4. The germline CDR1 and CDR2 sequences are SGHNT and YYREEE (reference sequence). The CDR3 has 16 amino acids. CDR3 in DNA: TGTGCCAGCAGCTTGGATCTGACAGGGGTGAACACTGAAGCTTTCTTT. Its translation is CASSLDLTGVNTEAFF.

The chain combines TRBV5-4 with TRBJ2-2; perhaps TRBD2 as D (7 bases). V was cut by 7 bases and J by 7 bases, with 20 bases left in between. CDR1 and CDR2 from the germline V gene are SGHNT and YYREEE (reference sequence). This CDR3 contains 15 residues. Written as DNA, the CDR3 is TGTGCCAGCTCATCCCCCGGGGGGCAGGGCGGGGAGCTGTTTTTT. This gives the protein CASSSPGGQGGELFF.

This clone was seen just once. V is TRBV6-1 and J is TRBJ2-3; D remains ambiguous. Germline-derived CDR1 and CDR2 are MNHNS and SASEGT. This CDR3 contains 19 residues. V lost 3 bases and J 6 bases, leaving 28 bases between the germline ends. In nucleotides, the CDR3 is TGTGCCAGCAGTGAGGCCAGTGCTCTTGGCACCCCGGTGGGGGATACGCAGTATTTT. Protein sequence: CASSEASALGTPVGDTQYF.

The chain combines TRBV9 with TRBJ2-3; unclear D gene. Trimming removed 3 bases at V and 0 bases at J, with 11 bases between. This CDR3 comprises 15 residues. Germline CDR1 and CDR2: SGDLS and YYNGEE. CDR3 coding DNA: TGTGCCAGCAGCGCAATCGGCTGGAGCACAGATACGCAGTATTTT. This gives the protein CASSAIGWSTDTQYF.

The rearrangement uses TRBV27 and TRBJ1-1, with TRBD1 matching 7 bases. Trimming took 4 bases from V and 4 from J; bases not matched to a gene: 12. The CDR3 is made up of 16 amino acids. The germline CDR1 and CDR2 sequences are MNHEY and SMNVEV (reference sequence). The CDR3 DNA follows: TGTGCCAGCAGTTCACAGGGGCGGGCTCTGGCCACTGAAGCTTTCTTT. It codes for CASSSQGRALATEAFF.

This chain links TRBV5-1 with TRBJ2-5; 12 bases agree with TRBD2. The J call may not be correct, given that the DNA end is closer to TRBJ2-7. The CDR3 runs 14 residues. CDR1 and CDR2 from the germline V gene are SGHRS and YFSETQ. CDR3 sequence (DNA): TGCGCCAGCAGCGCGGGACTAGCGGGCTTCGAGCAGTACTTC. It codes for CASSAGLAGFEQYF.

The chain has TRBV27 and TRBJ2-2; D is ambiguous. This CDR3 spans 12 amino acids. In germline, CDR1 is MNHEY, CDR2 SMNVEV (reference sequence). V was shortened by 10 bases and J by 3 bases, with 9 bases between the two germline ends. Written as DNA, the CDR3 is TGTGCCACTGAGACCGACACCGGGGAGCTGTTTTTT. Residues: CATETDTGELFF.

The chain combines TRBV7-9 with TRBJ2-3, with TRBD2 matching 15 bases. The CDR3 covers 17 residues. V lost 3 bases, J lost 3 bases, and 4 bases stayed unmatched. Germline V gene data show CDR1 as SEHNR and CDR2 as FQNEAQ (reference sequence). CDR3 sequence: CASSFAGLAGGTDTQYF. The CDR3 DNA is TGTGCCAGCAGCTTCGCGGGACTAGCGGGGGGAACAGATACGCAGTATTTT.

The CDR3 nucleotides read TGTGCCAGCAGACGAACAGGGCCCCCCCATCAGCCCCAGCATTTT. This gives the protein CASRRTGPPHQPQHF. J is TRBJ1-5 and V is TRBV6-4; possibly TRBD1 for D (6 bases). The CDR3 consists of 15 residues. Germline V lookup: CDR1 MRHNA, CDR2 SNTAGT. V dropped 6 bases and J dropped 5 bases, with 17 bases sitting between them.

This clone was observed a single time. The V gene is TRBV4-3, the J gene TRBJ2-2, with unresolved D. CDR1 LGHNA and CDR2 YSLEER come from the germline V gene. Trimming pared 0 bases from V and 0 bases from J, leaving 8 bases between. This CDR3 is 16 amino acids long. The DNA for the CDR3 is TGCGCCAGCAGCCAAGATTCCCAAACGAACACCGGGGAGCTGTTTTTT. This sequence encodes CASSQDSQTNTGELFF.

The chain uses TRBV15 and TRBJ2-1, with D tentatively TRBD1 or TRBD2 (5 bases each). With 0 bases removed from V and 5 bases from J, the gap between germline ends came to 14 bases. From germline, CDR1 is LNHNV and CDR2 YYDKDF (reference sequence). The CDR3 totals 16 residues. The CDR3 here is CATSRDRGTGNNEQFF. The CDR3 nucleotides read TGTGCCACCAGCAGAGATCGTGGGACGGGAAACAATGAGCAGTTCTTC.

V and J are TRBV5-6 and TRBJ2-7; TRBD1 or TRBD2 may be the D gene (5 bases each). The V gene lost 5 bases and the J gene lost 9 bases, with 15 bases spanning the gap. Germline values: CDR1 SGHDT, CDR2 YYEEEE. This CDR3 is 12 amino acids long. In DNA, the CDR3 is TGTGCCAGCAGTCACGGGACCGCCGGGCAGTACTTC. This codes for CASSHGTAGQYF.

This sequence joins TRBV10-1 and TRBJ2-2; tentatively, D is TRBD1 (6 bases). V dropped 3 bases and J dropped 2 bases, with 13 bases sitting between them. The CDR3 is made up of 16 amino acids. Looked up from germline, CDR1 is WNHNN and CDR2 is SYGVQD (reference sequence). The CDR3 region has the DNA TGCGCCAGCAGTGATGGACAGACCACAAACACCGGGGAGCTGTTTTTT. Protein: CASSDGQTTNTGELFF.

The chain uses TRBV5-1 and TRBJ2-1; possibly TRBD2 for D (5 bases). Germline lookup yields CDR1 SGHRS and CDR2 YFSETQ. The CDR3 consists of 17 residues. The V and J ends lost 1 base and 0 bases respectively, with 14 bases between them. The CDR3 sequence: CASSLRRAVSSYNEQFF. In DNA, the CDR3 is TGCGCCAGCAGCTTGAGGCGAGCGGTGAGCTCCTACAATGAGCAGTTCTTC.